The TCR beta chain under discussion was sequenced for a study of STAT5B mutations in CD4+ large granular lymphocyte leukemia. V was cut by 4 bases and J by 8 bases, with 7 bases left in between. CDR1 and CDR2 from the germline V gene are SGHNT and YYREEE (reference sequence). This CDR3 has 11 amino acids. Here immunoSEQ multiplex PCR was the method, and the copy in TCRdb shows in-frame clones only, minus some. The data hold 32,000 or so clones, with roughly three quarters observed a single time. Healthy controls were blood donor buffy coats. The sequence was collected from a human donor in good health. The chain uses TRBV5-4 and TRBJ2-1; D call uncertain. Sequencing was performed on CD4+ T cells from blood buffy coats. CDR3 DNA sequence: TGTGCCAGCAGCCAATTCGATGAGCAGTTCTTC. Translating gives CASSQFDEQFF.